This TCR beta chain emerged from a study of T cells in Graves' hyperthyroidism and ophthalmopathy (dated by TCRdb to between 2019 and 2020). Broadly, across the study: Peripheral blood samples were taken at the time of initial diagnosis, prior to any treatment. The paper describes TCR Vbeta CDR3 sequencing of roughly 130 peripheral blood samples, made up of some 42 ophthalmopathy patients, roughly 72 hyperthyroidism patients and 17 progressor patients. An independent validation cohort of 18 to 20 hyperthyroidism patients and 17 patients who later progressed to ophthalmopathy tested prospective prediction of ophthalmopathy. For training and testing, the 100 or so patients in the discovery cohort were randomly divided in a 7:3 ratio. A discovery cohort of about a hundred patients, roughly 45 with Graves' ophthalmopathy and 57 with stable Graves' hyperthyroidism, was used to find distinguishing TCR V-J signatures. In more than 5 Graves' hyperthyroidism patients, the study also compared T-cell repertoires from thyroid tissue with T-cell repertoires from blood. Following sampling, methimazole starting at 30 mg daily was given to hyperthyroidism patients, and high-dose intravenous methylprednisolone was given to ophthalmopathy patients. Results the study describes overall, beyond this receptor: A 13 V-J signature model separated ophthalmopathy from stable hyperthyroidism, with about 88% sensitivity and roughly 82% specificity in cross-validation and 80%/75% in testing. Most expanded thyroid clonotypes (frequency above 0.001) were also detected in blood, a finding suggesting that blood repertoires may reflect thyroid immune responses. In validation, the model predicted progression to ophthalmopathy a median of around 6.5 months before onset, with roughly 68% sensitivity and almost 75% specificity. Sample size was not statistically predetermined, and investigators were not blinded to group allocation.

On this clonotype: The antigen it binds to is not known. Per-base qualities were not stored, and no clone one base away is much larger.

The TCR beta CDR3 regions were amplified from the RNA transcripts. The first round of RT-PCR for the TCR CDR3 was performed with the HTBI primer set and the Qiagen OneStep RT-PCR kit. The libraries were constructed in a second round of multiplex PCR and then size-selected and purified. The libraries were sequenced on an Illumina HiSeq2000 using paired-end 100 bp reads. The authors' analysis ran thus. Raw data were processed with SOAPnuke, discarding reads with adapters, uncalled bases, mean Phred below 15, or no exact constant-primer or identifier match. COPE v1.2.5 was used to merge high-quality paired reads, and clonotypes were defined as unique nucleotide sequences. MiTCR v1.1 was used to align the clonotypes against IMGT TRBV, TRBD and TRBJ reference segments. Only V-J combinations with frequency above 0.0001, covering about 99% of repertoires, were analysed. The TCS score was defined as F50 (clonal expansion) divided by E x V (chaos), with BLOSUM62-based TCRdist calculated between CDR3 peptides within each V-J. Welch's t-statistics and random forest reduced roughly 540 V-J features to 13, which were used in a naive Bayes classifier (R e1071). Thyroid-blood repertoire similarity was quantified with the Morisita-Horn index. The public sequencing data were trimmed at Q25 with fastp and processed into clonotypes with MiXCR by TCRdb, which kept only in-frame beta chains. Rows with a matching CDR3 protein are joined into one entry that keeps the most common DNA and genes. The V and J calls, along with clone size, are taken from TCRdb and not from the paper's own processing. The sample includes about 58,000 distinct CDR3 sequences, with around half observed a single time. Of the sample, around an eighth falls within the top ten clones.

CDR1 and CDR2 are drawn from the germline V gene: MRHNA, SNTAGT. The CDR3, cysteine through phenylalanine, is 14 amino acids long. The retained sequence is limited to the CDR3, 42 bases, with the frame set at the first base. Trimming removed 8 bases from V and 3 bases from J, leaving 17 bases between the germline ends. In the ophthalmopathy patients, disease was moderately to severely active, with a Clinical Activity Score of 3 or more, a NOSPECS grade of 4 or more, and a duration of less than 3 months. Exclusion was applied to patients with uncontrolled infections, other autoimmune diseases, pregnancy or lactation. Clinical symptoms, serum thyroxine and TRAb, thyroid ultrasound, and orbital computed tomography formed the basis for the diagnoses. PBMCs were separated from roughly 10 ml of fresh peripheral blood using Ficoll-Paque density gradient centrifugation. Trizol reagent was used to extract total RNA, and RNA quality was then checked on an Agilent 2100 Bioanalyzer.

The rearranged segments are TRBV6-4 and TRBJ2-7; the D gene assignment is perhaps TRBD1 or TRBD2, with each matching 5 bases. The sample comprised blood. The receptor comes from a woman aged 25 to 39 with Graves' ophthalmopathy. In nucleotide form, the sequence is TGTGCCAGCTGTGTTGGGGACGGGGACTACGAGCAGTACTTC. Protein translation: CASCVGDGDYEQYF.